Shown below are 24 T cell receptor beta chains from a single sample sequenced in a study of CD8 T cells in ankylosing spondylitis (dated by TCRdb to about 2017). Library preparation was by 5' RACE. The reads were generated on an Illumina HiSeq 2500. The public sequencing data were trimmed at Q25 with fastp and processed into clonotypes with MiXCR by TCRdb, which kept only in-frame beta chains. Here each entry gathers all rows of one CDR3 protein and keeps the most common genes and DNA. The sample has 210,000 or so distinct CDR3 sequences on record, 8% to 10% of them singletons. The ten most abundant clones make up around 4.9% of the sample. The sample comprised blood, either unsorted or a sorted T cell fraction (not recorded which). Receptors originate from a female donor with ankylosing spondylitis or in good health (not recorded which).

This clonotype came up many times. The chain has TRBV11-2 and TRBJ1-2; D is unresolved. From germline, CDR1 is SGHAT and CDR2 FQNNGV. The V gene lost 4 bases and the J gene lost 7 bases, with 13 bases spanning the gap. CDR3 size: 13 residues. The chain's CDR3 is CASSSAARVGYTF. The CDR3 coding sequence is TGTGCCAGCAGCTCTGCGGCGAGGGTTGGCTACACCTTC.

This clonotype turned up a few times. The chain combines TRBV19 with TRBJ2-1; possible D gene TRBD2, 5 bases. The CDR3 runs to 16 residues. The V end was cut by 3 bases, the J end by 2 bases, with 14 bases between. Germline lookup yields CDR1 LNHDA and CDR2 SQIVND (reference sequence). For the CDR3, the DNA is TGTGCCAGTAGTATCAGAAGGGAGATCACCTACAATGAGCAGTTCTTC. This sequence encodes CASSIRREITYNEQFF.

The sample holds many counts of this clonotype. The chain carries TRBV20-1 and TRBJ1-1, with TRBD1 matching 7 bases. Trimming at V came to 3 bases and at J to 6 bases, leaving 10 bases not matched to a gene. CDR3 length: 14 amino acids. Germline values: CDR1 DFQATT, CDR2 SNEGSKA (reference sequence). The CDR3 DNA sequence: TGCAGTGCTAGGAGAGAAGGGGGCGCCGCTGAAGCTTTCTTT. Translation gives CSARREGGAAEAFF.

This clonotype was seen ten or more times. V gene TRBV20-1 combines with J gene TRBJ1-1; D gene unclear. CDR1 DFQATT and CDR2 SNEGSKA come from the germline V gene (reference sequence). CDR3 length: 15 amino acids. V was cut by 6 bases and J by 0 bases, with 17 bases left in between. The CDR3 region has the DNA TGCAGTGCATCTACTGGCATGATTATGAACACTGAAGCTTTCTTT. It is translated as CSASTGMIMNTEAFF.

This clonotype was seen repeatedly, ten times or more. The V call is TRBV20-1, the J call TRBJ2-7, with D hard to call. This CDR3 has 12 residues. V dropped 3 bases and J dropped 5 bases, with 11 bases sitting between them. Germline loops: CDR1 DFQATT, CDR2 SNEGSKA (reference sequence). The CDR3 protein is CSARERRDEQYF. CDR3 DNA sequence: TGCAGTGCTAGGGAGCGACGGGACGAGCAGTACTTC.

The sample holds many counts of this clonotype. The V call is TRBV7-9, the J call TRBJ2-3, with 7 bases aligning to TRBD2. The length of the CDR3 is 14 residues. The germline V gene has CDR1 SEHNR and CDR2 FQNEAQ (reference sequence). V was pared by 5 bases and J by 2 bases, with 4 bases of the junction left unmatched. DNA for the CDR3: TGTGCCAGCAGCGGACTAGTCGACACAGATACGCAGTATTTT. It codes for CASSGLVDTDTQYF.

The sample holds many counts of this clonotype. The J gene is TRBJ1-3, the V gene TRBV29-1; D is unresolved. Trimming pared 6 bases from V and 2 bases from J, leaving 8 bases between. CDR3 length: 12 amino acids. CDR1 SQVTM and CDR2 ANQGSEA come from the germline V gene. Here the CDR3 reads CSVEVTGNTIYF. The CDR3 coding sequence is TGCAGCGTCGAGGTTACTGGAAACACCATATATTTT.

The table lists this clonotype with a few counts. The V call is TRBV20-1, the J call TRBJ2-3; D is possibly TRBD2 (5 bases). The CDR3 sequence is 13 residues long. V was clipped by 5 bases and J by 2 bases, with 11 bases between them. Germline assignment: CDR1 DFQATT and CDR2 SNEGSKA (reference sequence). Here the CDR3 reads CSASSGFTDTQYF. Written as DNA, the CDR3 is TGCAGTGCTTCAAGCGGATTCACAGATACGCAGTATTTT.

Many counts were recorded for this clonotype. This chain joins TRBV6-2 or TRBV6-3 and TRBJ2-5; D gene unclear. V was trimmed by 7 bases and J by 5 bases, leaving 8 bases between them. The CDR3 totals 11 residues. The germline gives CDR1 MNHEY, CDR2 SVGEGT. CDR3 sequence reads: CASTLSETQYF. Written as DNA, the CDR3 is TGTGCCAGCACCCTCTCGGAGACCCAGTACTTC.

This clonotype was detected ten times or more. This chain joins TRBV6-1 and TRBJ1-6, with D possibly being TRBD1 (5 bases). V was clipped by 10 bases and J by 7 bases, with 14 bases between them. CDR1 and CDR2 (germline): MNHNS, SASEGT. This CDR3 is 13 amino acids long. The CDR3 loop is CATSLGANSPLHF. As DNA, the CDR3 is TGTGCCACTTCCTTAGGGGCGAATTCACCCCTCCACTTT.

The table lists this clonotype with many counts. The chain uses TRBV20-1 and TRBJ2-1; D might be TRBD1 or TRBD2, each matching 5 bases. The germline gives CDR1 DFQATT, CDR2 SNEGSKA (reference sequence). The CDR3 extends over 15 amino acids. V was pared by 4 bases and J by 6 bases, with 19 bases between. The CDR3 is CSATISGTSLNEQFF. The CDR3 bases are TGCAGTGCTACAATCTCCGGGACGTCGCTCAATGAGCAGTTCTTC.

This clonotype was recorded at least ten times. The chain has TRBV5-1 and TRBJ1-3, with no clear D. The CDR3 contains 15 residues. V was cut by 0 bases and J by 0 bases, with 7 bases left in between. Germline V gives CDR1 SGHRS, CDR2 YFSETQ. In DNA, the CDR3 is TGCGCCAGCAGCTTGGACGATGGCTCTGGAAACACCATATATTTT. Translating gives CASSLDDGSGNTIYF.

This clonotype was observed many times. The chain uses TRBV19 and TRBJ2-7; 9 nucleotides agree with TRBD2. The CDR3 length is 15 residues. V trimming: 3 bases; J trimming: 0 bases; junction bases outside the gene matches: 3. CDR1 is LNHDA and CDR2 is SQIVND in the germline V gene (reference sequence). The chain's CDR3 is CASSMSAGGSYEQYF. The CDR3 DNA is TGTGCCAGTAGTATGTCAGCGGGAGGCTCCTACGAGCAGTACTTC.

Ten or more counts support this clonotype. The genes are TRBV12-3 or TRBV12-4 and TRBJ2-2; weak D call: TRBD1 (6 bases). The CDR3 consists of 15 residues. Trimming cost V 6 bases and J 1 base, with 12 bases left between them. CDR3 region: CASRVHRENTGELFF. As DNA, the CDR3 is TGTGCCAGCAGGGTCCACAGGGAGAACACCGGGGAGCTGTTTTTT.

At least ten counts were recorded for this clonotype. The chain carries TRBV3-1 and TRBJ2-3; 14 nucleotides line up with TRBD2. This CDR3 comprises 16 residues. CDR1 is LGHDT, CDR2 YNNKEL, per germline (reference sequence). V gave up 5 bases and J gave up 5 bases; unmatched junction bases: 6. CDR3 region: CASSGGTSGSVDTQYF. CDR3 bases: TGTGCCAGCAGCGGAGGGACTAGCGGGAGCGTAGATACGCAGTATTTT.

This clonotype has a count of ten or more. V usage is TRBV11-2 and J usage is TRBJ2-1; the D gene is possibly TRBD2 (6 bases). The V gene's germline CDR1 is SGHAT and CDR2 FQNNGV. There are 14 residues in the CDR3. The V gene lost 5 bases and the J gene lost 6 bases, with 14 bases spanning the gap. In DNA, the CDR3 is TGTGCCAGCAGCCGGGGAGGAGCGGGCAATGAGCAGTTCTTC. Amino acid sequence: CASSRGGAGNEQFF.

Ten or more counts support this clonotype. CDR3 coding DNA: TGCGCCAGCAGCCTGACCTCCTCCGCGAACACCGGGGAGCTGTTTTTT. Translating it yields CASSLTSSANTGELFF. The chain employs TRBV5-1 and TRBJ2-2; D unclear. The ends were cut back, 4 bases at V and 0 bases at J, with 13 bases in the middle. Germline CDR1 reads SGHRS; CDR2 reads YFSETQ. This CDR3 contains 16 residues.

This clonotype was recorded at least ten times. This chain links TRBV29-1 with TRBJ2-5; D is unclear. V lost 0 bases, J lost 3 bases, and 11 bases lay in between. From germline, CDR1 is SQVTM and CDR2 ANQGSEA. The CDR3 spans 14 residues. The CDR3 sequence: CSVEEVRGEETQYF. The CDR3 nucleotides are TGCAGCGTTGAAGAGGTCAGAGGCGAAGAGACCCAGTACTTC.

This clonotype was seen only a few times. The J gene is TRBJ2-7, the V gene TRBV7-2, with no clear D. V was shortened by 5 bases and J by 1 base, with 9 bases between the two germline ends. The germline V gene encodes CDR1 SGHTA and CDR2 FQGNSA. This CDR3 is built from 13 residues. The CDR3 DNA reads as TGTGCCAGCAGCCGTGCAACATCCTACGAGCAGTACTTC. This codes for CASSRATSYEQYF.

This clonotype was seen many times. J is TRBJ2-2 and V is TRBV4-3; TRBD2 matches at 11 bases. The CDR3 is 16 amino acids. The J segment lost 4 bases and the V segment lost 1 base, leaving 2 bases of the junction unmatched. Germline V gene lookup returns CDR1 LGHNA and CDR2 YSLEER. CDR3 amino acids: CASSQVAGGVTGELFF. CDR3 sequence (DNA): TGCGCCAGCAGCCAAGTAGCGGGAGGGGTCACCGGGGAGCTGTTTTTT.

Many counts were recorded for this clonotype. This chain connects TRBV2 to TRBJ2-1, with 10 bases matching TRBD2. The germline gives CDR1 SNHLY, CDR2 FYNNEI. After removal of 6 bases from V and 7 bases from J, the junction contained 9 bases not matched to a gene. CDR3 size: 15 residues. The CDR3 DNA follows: TGTGCCAGCAGAGATCTAGCGGGAGCTTTTAATGAGCAGTTCTTC. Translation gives CASRDLAGAFNEQFF. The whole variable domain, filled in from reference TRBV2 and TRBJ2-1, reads EPEVTQTPSHQVTQMGQEVILRCVPISNHLYFYWYRQILGQKVEFLVSFYNNEISEKSEIFDDQFSVERPDGSNFTLKIRSTKLEDSAMYFCASRDLAGAFNEQFFGPGTRLTVL.

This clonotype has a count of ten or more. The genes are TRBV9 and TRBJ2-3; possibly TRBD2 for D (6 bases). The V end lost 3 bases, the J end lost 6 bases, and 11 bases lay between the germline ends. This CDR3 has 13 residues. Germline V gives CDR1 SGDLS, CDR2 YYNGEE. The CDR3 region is CASSAFRGDTQYF. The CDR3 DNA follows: TGTGCCAGCAGCGCCTTCCGGGGGGATACGCAGTATTTT.

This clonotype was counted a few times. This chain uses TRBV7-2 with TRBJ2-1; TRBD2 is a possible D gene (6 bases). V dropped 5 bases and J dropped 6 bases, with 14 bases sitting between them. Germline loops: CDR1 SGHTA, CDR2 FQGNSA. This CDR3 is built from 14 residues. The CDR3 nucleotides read TGTGCCAGCAGCGTACGCGGGACTCTCAATGAGCAGTTCTTC. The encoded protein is CASSVRGTLNEQFF.

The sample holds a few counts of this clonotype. CDR3 coding DNA: TGTGCCAGCAGCTTAGTGAGGGGTATGTACAATGAGCAGTTCTTC. It specifies CASSLVRGMYNEQFF. The J gene is TRBJ2-1, the V gene TRBV7-2; D may match TRBD1 or TRBD2 (5 bases each). Germline V lookup: CDR1 SGHTA, CDR2 FQGNSA. The V and J ends lost 1 base and 4 bases respectively, with 11 bases between them. The CDR3 runs 15 residues.